This T cell receptor beta chain emerged from a study of blood T cell repertoires in COVID-19. Study at large: Italy, Spain and the United States were the sources of the convalescent and acute COVID-19 samples. From T cells, B-cell-depleted T cells, or PBMCs came the material, which was cDNA or gDNA.

The CDR3 is 15 amino acids. V shed 5 bases, J shed 4 bases, and the junction held 8 bases outside the gene matches. The V gene's germline CDR1 is LGHDT and CDR2 YNNKEL (reference sequence). In the source study's methods: Scientists estimated how many nucleated cells there were by amplifying reference gene primers. Some clones are missing from TCRdb's copy, which holds only in-frame ones; the method was immunoSEQ multiplex PCR. That table supplies the V and J calls and clone size; D and trimming were determined from the DNA. Found here are a few hundred thousand clones, 85% to 90% of them singletons; the top ten hold under 3.5%. Followed longitudinally, the Seattle patients had been enrolled during active infection.

This sequence was found in a woman in her 30s with COVID-19, enrolled during active disease. The J gene is TRBJ2-5, the V gene TRBV3-1 (or the pseudogene TRBV3-2); 9 bases are a match to TRBD1. Sequences were obtained from peripheral blood. The CDR3 region is CASSFNRGPGETQYF. The CDR3 DNA reads TGTGCCAGCAGCTTTAACAGGGGGCCGGGAGAGACCCAGTACTTC.